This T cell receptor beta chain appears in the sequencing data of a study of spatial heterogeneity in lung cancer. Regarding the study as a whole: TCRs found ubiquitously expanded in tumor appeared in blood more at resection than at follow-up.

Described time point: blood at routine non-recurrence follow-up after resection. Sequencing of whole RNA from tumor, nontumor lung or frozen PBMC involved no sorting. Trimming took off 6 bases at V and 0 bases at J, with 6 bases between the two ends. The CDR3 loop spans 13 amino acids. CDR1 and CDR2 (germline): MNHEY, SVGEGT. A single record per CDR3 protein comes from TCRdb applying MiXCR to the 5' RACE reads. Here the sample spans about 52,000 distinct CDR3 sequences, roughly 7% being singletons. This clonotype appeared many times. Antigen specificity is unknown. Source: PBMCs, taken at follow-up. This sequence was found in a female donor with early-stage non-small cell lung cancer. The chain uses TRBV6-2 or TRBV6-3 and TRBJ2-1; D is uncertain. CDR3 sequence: CASRDSSYNEQFF. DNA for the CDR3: TGTGCCAGCAGGGATAGCTCCTACAATGAGCAGTTCTTC.